The rows below give T cell receptor beta chains drawn from one sample of a study of T cell responses to AZD1222 COVID-19 vaccine. Generated by immunoSEQ multiplex PCR, the TCRdb table keeps only in-frame clones and is missing some. Of approximately 97,000 clones detected, roughly 86% appear once; the ten largest clones hold 5%. Specimen: peripheral blood, collected on day 0 of AZD1222 vaccination. The receptors were sampled from an adult in good health. Both conserved end residues are part of each CDR3. Fields, in order: clone size, D gene, J gene, V gene, CDR3 DNA, CDR3 protein. The D gene is left open where the match is weak. Clone size is not always given. Where it is, it says once, few, many or a class for expanded clones.

clone_size: NA
d_call: NA
j_call: TRBJ1-3
v_call: TRBV29-1
cdr3_nt: TGCAGCGTTAGACAGGCCTCCTCTGGAAACACCATATATTTT
cdr3_aa: CSVRQASSGNTIYF

clone_size: NA
d_call: TRBD2
j_call: TRBJ2-1
v_call: TRBV7-6
cdr3_nt: TGTGCCAGCAGCTATAGCGGGAGTTCCTACAATGAGCAGTTCTTC
cdr3_aa: CASSYSGSSYNEQFF

clone_size: NA
d_call: NA
j_call: TRBJ2-5
v_call: TRBV7-3
cdr3_nt: TGTGCCAGCAGCTTAACGGGCAGGGAAGGAGAGACCCAGTACTTC
cdr3_aa: CASSLTGREGETQYF

clone_size: NA
d_call: NA
j_call: TRBJ2-4
v_call: TRBV19
cdr3_nt: TGTGCCAGTAGTACCCGGCAGTTAGCGTTAGCCAAAAACATTCAGTACTTC
cdr3_aa: CASSTRQLALAKNIQYF

clone_size: NA
d_call: NA
j_call: TRBJ2-7
v_call: TRBV7-6
cdr3_nt: TGTGCCAGCAGCCCAAGAAATTCCTACGAGCAGTACTTC
cdr3_aa: CASSPRNSYEQYF

clone_size: NA
d_call: NA
j_call: TRBJ1-1
v_call: TRBV19
cdr3_nt: TGTGCCAGTAGTATGGGCAGGGGATTCACTGAAGCTTTCTTT
cdr3_aa: CASSMGRGFTEAFF

clone_size: NA
d_call: NA
j_call: TRBJ1-4
v_call: TRBV30
cdr3_nt: TGTGCCTGGAGTGTGGCAGGGCGGGAAAAACTGTTTTTT
cdr3_aa: CAWSVAGREKLFF

clone_size: NA
d_call: TRBD1
j_call: TRBJ2-5
v_call: TRBV24-1
cdr3_nt: TGTGCCACCAGTGATGCGGGACAGGGTATGGAGACCCAGTACTTC
cdr3_aa: CATSDAGQGMETQYF

clone_size: NA
d_call: NA
j_call: TRBJ1-1
v_call: TRBV2
cdr3_nt: TGTGCCAGCAGATTGGGACAGAACACTGAAGCTTTCTTT
cdr3_aa: CASRLGQNTEAFF

clone_size: NA
d_call: NA
j_call: TRBJ1-1
v_call: TRBV4-1
cdr3_nt: TGCGCCAGCAACCACGTCGGACAGAACACTGAAGCTTTCTTT
cdr3_aa: CASNHVGQNTEAFF

clone_size: NA
d_call: NA
j_call: TRBJ2-1
v_call: TRBV9
cdr3_nt: TGTGCCAGCAGCTCCCACGGGGCTTTAGCGAAAGAGCAGTTCTTC
cdr3_aa: CASSSHGALAKEQFF

clone_size: NA
d_call: NA
j_call: TRBJ2-7
v_call: TRBV19
cdr3_nt: TGTGCCAGTAGTATCACTCCTTACGAGCAGTACTTC
cdr3_aa: CASSITPYEQYF

clone_size: NA
d_call: NA
j_call: TRBJ1-5
v_call: TRBV6-5
cdr3_nt: TGTGCCAGCAGTTTACAGGGTAAGCAGCCCCAGCATTTT
cdr3_aa: CASSLQGKQPQHF

clone_size: few
d_call: NA
j_call: TRBJ2-1
v_call: TRBV19
cdr3_nt: TGTGCCAGTAGTATCCGCGGGGAGAGCTCCTACAATGAGCAGTTCTTC
cdr3_aa: CASSIRGESSYNEQFF

clone_size: NA
d_call: TRBD1
j_call: TRBJ1-4
v_call: TRBV24-1
cdr3_nt: TGTGCCACCAGTGATTCGCAGGGGGGTAATGAAAAACTGTTTTTT
cdr3_aa: CATSDSQGGNEKLFF

clone_size: NA
d_call: NA
j_call: TRBJ2-1
v_call: TRBV2
cdr3_nt: TGTGCCAGCGGGGATAAAAACGTGAATGAGCAGTTCTTC
cdr3_aa: CASGDKNVNEQFF

clone_size: NA
d_call: TRBD1
j_call: TRBJ1-6
v_call: TRBV28
cdr3_nt: TGTGCCAGCAGTTCGTCGACAGGGAATAATTCACCCCTCCACTTT
cdr3_aa: CASSSSTGNNSPLHF

clone_size: NA
d_call: TRBD1
j_call: TRBJ1-4
v_call: TRBV28
cdr3_nt: TGTGCCAGCAGTTTATGGACAGGGACTAATGAAAAACTGTTTTTT
cdr3_aa: CASSLWTGTNEKLFF

clone_size: NA
d_call: NA
j_call: TRBJ1-5
v_call: TRBV28
cdr3_nt: TGTGCCAGCAGTCCGAACAGGGCAGCCCAGCCCCAGCATTTT
cdr3_aa: CASSPNRAAQPQHF

clone_size: NA
d_call: NA
j_call: TRBJ2-7
v_call: TRBV12-3/TRBV12-4
cdr3_nt: TGTGCCAGCACCTTTCAGGGTCCAGAACAGTACTTC
cdr3_aa: CASTFQGPEQYF

clone_size: NA
d_call: TRBD2
j_call: TRBJ2-1
v_call: TRBV11-3
cdr3_nt: TGTGCCAGCAGCCCGGCCCCGCTGGGACTAAATGAGCAGTTCTTC
cdr3_aa: CASSPAPLGLNEQFF

clone_size: once
d_call: NA
j_call: TRBJ2-7
v_call: TRBV27
cdr3_nt: TGTGCCACCTCTTATTCCAGGAGCTCCTACGAGCAGTACTTC
cdr3_aa: CATSYSRSSYEQYF

clone_size: NA
d_call: TRBD1
j_call: TRBJ1-2
v_call: TRBV15
cdr3_nt: TGTGCCACCAGCTCAGGGACAGGGGGTACATATGGCTACACCTTC
cdr3_aa: CATSSGTGGTYGYTF

clone_size: NA
d_call: TRBD1
j_call: TRBJ1-1
v_call: TRBV6-5
cdr3_nt: TGTGCCAGCAGTTACCAACTCACAGGGGGCACTGAAGCTTTCTTT
cdr3_aa: CASSYQLTGGTEAFF

clone_size: NA
d_call: NA
j_call: TRBJ2-7
v_call: TRBV7-9
cdr3_nt: TGTGCCAGCAGCTTACCAACCCCCAACGAGCAGTACTTC
cdr3_aa: CASSLPTPNEQYF

clone_size: NA
d_call: NA
j_call: TRBJ1-2
v_call: TRBV24-1
cdr3_nt: TGTGCCACCAGTGTCGCCTCGGGTTCTAACTATGGCTACACCTTC
cdr3_aa: CATSVASGSNYGYTF

clone_size: NA
d_call: NA
j_call: TRBJ1-6
v_call: TRBV28
cdr3_nt: TGTGCCAGCAGTTTATTGCGGGGCTCCTATAATTCACCCCTCCACTTT
cdr3_aa: CASSLLRGSYNSPLHF

clone_size: NA
d_call: NA
j_call: TRBJ2-7
v_call: TRBV27
cdr3_nt: TGTGCCAGCATGAGGGCAGGGAGGATCGACGAGCAGTACTTC
cdr3_aa: CASMRAGRIDEQYF

clone_size: NA
d_call: NA
j_call: TRBJ2-7
v_call: TRBV6-5
cdr3_nt: TGTGCCAGCTCCAGGGGTCGAGACGAGCAGTACTTC
cdr3_aa: CASSRGRDEQYF

clone_size: NA
d_call: TRBD1
j_call: TRBJ1-2
v_call: TRBV27
cdr3_nt: TGTGCCAGCAGCTCGGACAGGGGGCATGGCTACACCTTC
cdr3_aa: CASSSDRGHGYTF

clone_size: NA
d_call: NA
j_call: TRBJ2-2
v_call: TRBV7-2
cdr3_nt: TGTGCCAGCAGGGAACAGGGTTTTGCCGGGGAGCTGTTTTTT
cdr3_aa: CASREQGFAGELFF

clone_size: NA
d_call: NA
j_call: TRBJ1-5
v_call: TRBV2
cdr3_nt: TGTGCCAGCAGTGAAGGAAGGGGGAAGTCCCAGCATTTT
cdr3_aa: CASSEGRGKSQHF

clone_size: NA
d_call: NA
j_call: TRBJ1-1
v_call: TRBV28
cdr3_nt: TGTGCCAGCAGTTTCCTCATTGGGGTGAACACTGAAGCTTTCTTT
cdr3_aa: CASSFLIGVNTEAFF

clone_size: NA
d_call: TRBD2
j_call: TRBJ2-1
v_call: TRBV4-2
cdr3_nt: TGTGCCAGCAGCCGACGTACTAGCGGAGGAACCCACTCCTACAATGAGCAGTTCTTC
cdr3_aa: CASSRRTSGGTHSYNEQFF

clone_size: NA
d_call: TRBD1
j_call: TRBJ1-6
v_call: TRBV7-2
cdr3_nt: TGTGCCAGCAGCTCTGGGACAGGGGGCAAGAATTCACCCCTCCACTTT
cdr3_aa: CASSSGTGGKNSPLHF

clone_size: NA
d_call: TRBD2
j_call: TRBJ2-5
v_call: TRBV2
cdr3_nt: TGTGCCAGCAGCGCCCGACTAGCGGGGGGACAAGAGACCCAGTACTTC
cdr3_aa: CASSARLAGGQETQYF

clone_size: once
d_call: NA
j_call: TRBJ1-1
v_call: TRBV27
cdr3_nt: TGTGCCAGCAGTTCGGGACGGCTGAACACTGAAGCTTTCTTT
cdr3_aa: CASSSGRLNTEAFF